A single TCR beta chain is shown here with its context. TCRdb's copy holds only in-frame clones and misses some; the assay was immunoSEQ multiplex PCR. The sample holds some 2,100,000 clones; approximately 96% are singletons and the top ten take around 0.13%. The length of the CDR3 is 16 residues. Germline V gene data show CDR1 as SGHRS and CDR2 as YFSETQ. The ends lost 4 bases at V and 4 bases at J; junction bases unmatched: 11. The record originates from a study of shared clonotypes between healthy human individuals. This TCR came from a man aged 18 to 30 in good health. Material: naive CD4+ T cells sorted from blood. Sample subset: CD45RA+ positively selected. This chain joins TRBV5-1 and TRBJ2-7, with 10 nucleotides matching TRBD1. The CDR3 sequence is CASSPIGTGEAYEQYF. The CDR3 nucleotides are TGCGCCAGCAGCCCCATTGGGACAGGGGAAGCTTACGAGCAGTACTTC.